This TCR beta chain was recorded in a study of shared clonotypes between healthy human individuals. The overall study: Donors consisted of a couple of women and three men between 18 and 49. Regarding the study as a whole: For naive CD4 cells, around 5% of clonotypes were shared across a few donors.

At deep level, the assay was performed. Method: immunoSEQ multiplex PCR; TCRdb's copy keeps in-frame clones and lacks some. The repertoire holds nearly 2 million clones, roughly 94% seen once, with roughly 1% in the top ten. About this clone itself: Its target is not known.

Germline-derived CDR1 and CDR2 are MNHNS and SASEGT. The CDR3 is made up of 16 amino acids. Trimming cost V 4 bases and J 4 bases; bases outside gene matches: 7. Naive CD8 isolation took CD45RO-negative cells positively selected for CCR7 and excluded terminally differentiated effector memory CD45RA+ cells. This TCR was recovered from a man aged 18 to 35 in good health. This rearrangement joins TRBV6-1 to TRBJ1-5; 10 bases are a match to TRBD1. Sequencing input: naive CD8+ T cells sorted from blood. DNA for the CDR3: TGTGCCAGCAGTGCAGGCCGGGACAGGGGAAATCAGCCCCAGCATTTT. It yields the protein CASSAGRDRGNQPQHF.